Shown below are 22 T cell receptor beta chains from a single sample sequenced in a study of blood T cells in healthy people across ages. The second PCR ran roughly 7 to 11 cycles with a sample-barcoded 5' primer and J-beta primers. TCRdb fed the 5' RACE reads into MiXCR, producing one record per CDR3 protein. The sample contains under 2,000,000 distinct CDR3 sequences, around half of which appear only once. Sequencing was done on a sample of blood. Receptor source: a woman aged 40 to 55 in good health.

The J gene is TRBJ2-7, the V gene TRBV20-1; 7 bases fit TRBD2. V gave up 6 bases and J gave up 3 bases; unmatched junction bases: 5. Germline V CDR1 and CDR2: DFQATT, SNEGSKA (reference sequence). This CDR3 has 12 amino acids. CDR3 coding DNA: TGCAGTGCGCGGGGGACCTACTACGAGCAGTACTTC. Protein sequence: CSARGTYYEQYF.

The chain recombines TRBV5-1 with TRBJ1-1; D is unresolved. Germline V gene lookup returns CDR1 SGHRS and CDR2 YFSETQ. CDR3 length: 13 amino acids. The CDR3 region has the DNA TGCGCAACCCGCGGAATGGCAGACACTGAAGCTTTCTTT. This translates into CATRGMADTEAFF. The variable domain in full, with the rest retrieved from reference TRBV5-1 and TRBJ1-1, is KAGVTQTPRYLIKTRGQQVTLSCSPISGHRSVSWYQQTPGQGLQFLFEYFSETQRNKGNFPGRFSGRQFSNSRSEMNVSTLELGDSALYLCATRGMADTEAFFGQGTRLTVV.

The gene calls are TRBV3-1 and TRBJ2-7, with D perhaps TRBD2 (7 bases). This CDR3 has 15 residues. V shed 7 bases and J shed 3 bases, with 19 bases lying between them. The germline V gene has CDR1 LGHDT and CDR2 YNNKEL (reference sequence). This chain's CDR3 is CASNQPGGSFYEQYF. Here the CDR3 DNA reads TGTGCCAGCAACCAGCCGGGGGGCTCCTTCTACGAGCAGTACTTC.

The chain employs TRBV6-2 or TRBV6-3 and TRBJ2-7; tentatively, D is TRBD2 (6 bases). The J call may be mistaken, given a closer DNA end match to TRBJ2-5. The CDR3 loop spans 15 amino acids. The germline CDR1 and CDR2 sequences are MNHEY and SVGEGT. DNA of the CDR3: TGTGCCAGCAGGCAGGATAGACTAGTCCGCGAGACCCAGTACTTC. Its protein is CASRQDRLVRETQYF.

This clonotype was found a few times. The chain carries TRBV20-1 and TRBJ2-7; D tentatively fits TRBD1 or TRBD2 (5 bases each). Trimming shortened V by 3 bases and J by 6 bases, and 21 bases separated the two germline ends. Germline loops: CDR1 DFQATT, CDR2 SNEGSKA (reference sequence). The CDR3 spans 15 residues. The CDR3 DNA follows: TGCAGTGCTAGCGGTTTGAGGGGCCCTACGGTCGAGCAGTACTTC. Translating gives CSASGLRGPTVEQYF.

This chain connects TRBV4-3 to TRBJ2-7, with D possibly TRBD1 on 6 matching bases. This CDR3 region has 14 residues. CDR1 LGHNA and CDR2 YSLEER come from the germline V gene. V lost 0 bases, J lost 7 bases, and 13 bases lay in between. This chain's CDR3 is CASSQDPGVSEQYF. In nucleotides, the CDR3 is TGCGCCAGCAGCCAAGATCCAGGGGTCTCTGAGCAGTACTTC.

This clonotype was counted once. The genes are TRBV5-6 and TRBJ1-1; weak D call: TRBD1 (5 bases). Trimming removed 0 bases from V and 3 bases from J, with 12 bases in between. The CDR3 length is 15 residues. Germline-derived CDR1 and CDR2 are SGHDT and YYEEEE. The CDR3 loop is CASSLVGLRDTEAFF. Here the CDR3 DNA reads TGTGCCAGCAGCTTGGTGGGGCTGAGGGACACTGAAGCTTTCTTT.

V is TRBV20-1 and J is TRBJ2-3; TRBD2 is a possible D gene (5 bases). This CDR3 is 15 amino acids long. With 8 bases removed from V and 1 base from J, the gap between germline ends came to 19 bases. Germline CDR1 reads DFQATT; CDR2 reads SNEGSKA (reference sequence). CDR3: CSPHGVEIGTDTQYF. CDR3 nucleotides: TGCAGTCCCCACGGGGTGGAGATAGGCACAGATACGCAGTATTTT.

The rearrangement uses TRBV6-1 and TRBJ2-1; 8 nucleotides match TRBD2. The CDR3 runs 17 residues. The J segment lost 3 bases and the V segment lost 8 bases, leaving 15 bases of the junction unmatched. Germline CDR1 MNHNS, CDR2 SASEGT. The CDR3 nucleotides are TGTGCCAGCCCCAGGACTACGGGACTAGGCAACTACAATGAGCAGTTCTTC. Encoded protein: CASPRTTGLGNYNEQFF.

The chain links TRBV10-3 to TRBJ2-4, with D maybe TRBD1 (5 bases). Germline-derived CDR1 and CDR2 are ENHRY and SYGVKD. The CDR3 consists of 16 residues. V was trimmed by 0 bases and J by 1 base, leaving 10 bases between them. The CDR3 DNA follows: TGTGCCATCAGTGAGTCAGGGGTTTCGGCCAAAAACATTCAGTACTTC. Its translation: CAISESGVSAKNIQYF.

The chain is built from TRBV20-1 and TRBJ2-3, with 7 bases fitting TRBD2. The CDR3 length is 13 residues. With 5 bases clipped from V and 2 bases from J, the junction kept 4 bases outside the gene matches. In germline, CDR1 is DFQATT, CDR2 SNEGSKA (reference sequence). Here the CDR3 reads CSASRDYTDTQYF. As DNA, the CDR3 is TGCAGTGCTTCCCGGGACTACACAGATACGCAGTATTTT.

In DNA, the CDR3 is TGTGCCAGCAGCCCCGCGACAGGGGGGATCTATGGCTACACCTTC. Translated: CASSPATGGIYGYTF. The chain uses TRBV13 and TRBJ1-2; TRBD1 matches 9 bases. Germline CDR1 PRHDT, CDR2 FYEKMQ (reference sequence). This CDR3 region has 15 residues. The J segment lost 4 bases and the V segment lost 5 bases, leaving 8 bases of the junction unmatched.

The table lists this clonotype with a few counts. V and J are TRBV5-1 and TRBJ2-3; D gene ambiguous. The V end lost 6 bases, the J end lost 2 bases, and 10 bases lay between the germline ends. The CDR3 sequence is 13 residues long. Germline values: CDR1 SGHRS, CDR2 YFSETQ. The CDR3 nucleotides read TGCGCCAGCAATCGGATTCCCACAGATACGCAGTATTTT. Its protein product is CASNRIPTDTQYF.

This clonotype was observed a handful of times. CDR3 sequence (DNA): TGTGCCAGCACCCAGGGGCGCCCAGATACGCAGTATTTT. This encodes CASTQGRPDTQYF. The chain has TRBV7-2 and TRBJ2-3, with a weak D call TRBD1 (6 bases). This CDR3 comprises 13 residues. Trimming cost V 7 bases and J 4 bases, with 12 bases left between them. CDR1 SGHTA and CDR2 FQGNSA come from the germline V gene.

V is TRBV4-2 and J is TRBJ2-1, with TRBD2 identical over 8 bases. Germline loops: CDR1 LGHNA, CDR2 YNFKEQ. CDR3 length equals 15 residues. With V trimmed by 6 bases and J by 8 bases, 12 bases remained unmatched. In nucleotides, the CDR3 is TGTGCCAGCAGGCAAAGCCCGGGGGGGCCGCATGAGCAGTTCTTC. It is translated as CASRQSPGGPHEQFF.

This clonotype was detected only once. In nucleotides, the CDR3 is TGTGCCAGCAGCTTCTCCCGGGAGAAAGACGAGCAGTACTTC. Protein product: CASSFSREKDEQYF. J is TRBJ2-5 and V is TRBV7-2; D may be TRBD2 (6 bases). The J call is doubtful: the DNA matches TRBJ2-7 better. CDR1 is SGHTA, CDR2 FQGNSA, per germline. The CDR3 extends over 14 amino acids.

This clonotype has more than one count but fewer than ten. The chain is built from TRBV29-1 and TRBJ2-1; 13 positions match TRBD2. This CDR3 region has 17 residues. Germline CDR1 is SQVTM and CDR2 is ANQGSEA. V trimming: 3 bases; J trimming: 4 bases; junction bases outside the gene matches: 9. The CDR3 DNA reads TGCAGCGTTGAGGACCAGACTAGCGGGGGGACGTACAATGAGCAGTTCTTC. This sequence encodes CSVEDQTSGGTYNEQFF.

The table lists this clonotype with a few counts. The rearrangement joins TRBV7-9 to TRBJ2-7, with 8 bases matching TRBD1. CDR1 and CDR2 from the germline V gene are SEHNR and FQNEAQ (reference sequence). J gave up 7 bases and V 3 bases, and 2 bases lay outside the gene matches. The CDR3 length is 12 residues. The CDR3 loop is CASSFRGQEQYF. In DNA, the CDR3 is TGTGCCAGCAGCTTCAGGGGGCAAGAGCAGTACTTC. Together with reference TRBV7-9 and TRBJ2-7, the CDR3 gives the full variable domain: DTGVSQNPRHKITKRGQNVTFRCDPISEHNRLYWYRQTLGQGPEFLTYFQNEAQLEKSRLLSDRFSAERPKGSFSTLEIQRTEQGDSAMYLCASSFRGQEQYFGPGTRLTVT.

This clonotype was seen only a few times. The CDR3 sequence is CASSFYGTGDHEQYF. DNA for the CDR3: TGCGCCAGCAGCTTCTACGGGACAGGAGATCACGAGCAGTACTTC. The chain uses TRBV5-1 and TRBJ2-7; 8 bases align to TRBD1. V was clipped by 2 bases and J by 5 bases; unmatched bases: 9. The CDR3 runs to 15 residues. Germline CDR1 SGHRS, CDR2 YFSETQ.

The chain is built from TRBV2 and TRBJ2-3; perhaps TRBD1 as D (6 bases). Germline V lookup: CDR1 SNHLY, CDR2 FYNNEI. The CDR3 extends over 15 amino acids. V lost 7 bases to trimming and J lost 0 bases, with 14 bases between them. DNA of the CDR3: TGTGCCAGCAAATCATCAGGGGCTAGCACAGATACGCAGTATTTT. Protein: CASKSSGASTDTQYF. Drawing the rest from reference TRBV2 and TRBJ2-3, the complete variable domain is EPEVTQTPSHQVTQMGQEVILRCVPISNHLYFYWYRQILGQKVEFLVSFYNNEISEKSEIFDDQFSVERPDGSNFTLKIRSTKLEDSAMYFCASKSSGASTDTQYFGPGTRLTVL.

This chain connects TRBV19 to TRBJ2-1; 9 bases fit TRBD1. CDR3 length: 16 amino acids. Losses at the gene ends were 5 bases for V and 8 bases for J; bases not matched to a gene: 13. Germline CDR1 reads LNHDA; CDR2 reads SQIVND (reference sequence). The CDR3 sequence is CASSPIRDRVSYEQFF. CDR3 sequence (DNA): TGTGCCAGTAGTCCGATCCGGGACAGGGTTAGCTATGAGCAGTTCTTC.

The chain combines TRBV7-2 with TRBJ1-1; 7 nucleotides match TRBD1. Trimming took 3 bases from V and 7 from J; bases not matched to a gene: 5. Germline CDR1 is SGHTA and CDR2 is FQGNSA. This CDR3 contains 13 residues. For the CDR3, the DNA is TGTGCCAGCAGCTTGACAGGGAGTAGTGAAGCTTTCTTT. Translated: CASSLTGSSEAFF.